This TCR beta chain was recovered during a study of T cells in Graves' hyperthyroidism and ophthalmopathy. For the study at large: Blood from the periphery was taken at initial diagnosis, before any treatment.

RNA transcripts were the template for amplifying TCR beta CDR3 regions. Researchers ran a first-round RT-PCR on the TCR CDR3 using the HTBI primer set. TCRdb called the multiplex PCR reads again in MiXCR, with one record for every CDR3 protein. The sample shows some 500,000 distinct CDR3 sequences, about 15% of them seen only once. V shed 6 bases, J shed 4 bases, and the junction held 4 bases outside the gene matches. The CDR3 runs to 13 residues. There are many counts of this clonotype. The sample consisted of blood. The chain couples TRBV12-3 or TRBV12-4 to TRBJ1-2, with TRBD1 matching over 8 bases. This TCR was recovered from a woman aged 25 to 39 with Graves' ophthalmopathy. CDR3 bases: TGTGCCAGCAGCCGACAGGGGATCTATGGCTACACCTTC. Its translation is CASSRQGIYGYTF.